A single sample gave rise to the 27 T cell receptor beta chains below, sequenced in a study of tumor-infiltrating lymphocytes in primary liver carcinoma. The researchers produced TCR beta cDNA from around 500 ng total RNA with a constant-region primer. TCR beta libraries came from three nested multiplex PCR rounds using slightly modified ARM-PCR. TRBV1-TRBV30 forward primers and a C-beta reverse primer were used in the first two PCR rounds, which each ran for around 11 cycles. TCRdb reprocessed the multiplex PCR reads via MiXCR and lists one record per CDR3 protein. Of around 22,000 distinct CDR3 sequences listed, around 84% are singletons. Unsorted bulk tissue of roughly 18-31 mg yielded co-extracted RNA and DNA. The sequencing sample was made of liver tumor tissue from sampling region 2. As to subset: tumor region T2, inferior pole. Receptor source: a woman under 40 with primary liver carcinoma and hepatitis B virus infection.

This clonotype was detected only a few times. This chain links TRBV11-2 with TRBJ1-6; D is unclear. The germline gives CDR1 SGHAT, CDR2 FQNNGV. V gave up 3 bases and J gave up 3 bases, with 12 bases separating them. This CDR3 has 16 amino acids. CDR3 nucleotide sequence: TGTGCCAGCAGCTTTGGTCGGAACCACTATAATTCACCCCTCCACTTT. Translated: CASSFGRNHYNSPLHF.

Comments on this clonotype: The conserved phenylalanine or tryptophan is not found at the CDR3 terminus, so this likely reflects a read error. The limits of the CDR3 on the DNA are not certain, so only TCRdb's listed CDR3 is given. The CDR3 sequence: CASSYGGLGANVLTL. The chain recombines TRBV6-2 or TRBV6-3 with TRBJ2-6; the DNA was not compared with TRBD2, the D call given in the table. The CDR3 has 15 amino acids, counting both end residues. CDR1 is MNHEY and CDR2 is SVGEGT in the germline V gene.

V gene TRBV4-3 combines with J gene TRBJ2-4; D remains unclear. The CDR3 is made up of 15 amino acids. Germline lookup yields CDR1 LGHNA and CDR2 YSLEER. The ends were cut back, 10 bases at V and 2 bases at J, with 18 bases in the middle. CDR3 DNA sequence: TGCGCCACCGGTCAAGGTTGGGAAACCAAAAACATTCAGTACTTC. Protein: CATGQGWETKNIQYF.

About this clonotype itself: A read error may account for a junction end that differs from germline. This chain uses TRBV5-5 with TRBJ1-6; D is unresolved. The CDR3 loop spans 16 amino acids. Per germline, CDR1 SGHKS and CDR2 YYEKEE (reference sequence). This CDR3 is CACSYSLRSYNSPLHF. The CDR3 DNA sequence: TGTGCCTGCAGCTATAGTTTGAGATCCTATAATTCACCCCTCCACTTT. Full variable domain (outside the CDR3, taken from reference TRBV5-5 and TRBJ1-6): DAGVTQSPTHLIKTRGQQVTLRCSPISGHKSVSWYQQVLGQGPQFIFQYYEKEERGRGNFPDRFSARQFPNYSSELNVNALLLGDSALYLCACSYSLRSYNSPLHFGNGTRLTVT.

Comments on this clonotype: A read error is possible here, since a much larger clone lies one base away. The gene calls are TRBV20-1 and TRBJ1-5; tentatively, D is TRBD1 (5 bases). CDR1 and CDR2 (germline): DFQATT, SNEGSKA (reference sequence). The CDR3 has 13 amino acids. CDR3 protein: CSARGTGNQSQHF. As DNA, the CDR3 is TGCAGTGCTAGGGGGACCGGCAATCAGTCCCAGCATTTT.

The rearrangement uses TRBV4-2 and TRBJ1-1; D gene uncertain. Germline-derived CDR1 and CDR2 are LGHNA and YNFKEQ. The V and J ends lost 4 bases and 1 base respectively, with 16 bases between them. The CDR3 runs to 16 residues. The CDR3, as DNA: TGTGCCAGCAGCCCCGTCGAGTATAGAGGGAACACTGAAGCTTTCTTT. Protein: CASSPVEYRGNTEAFF.

As for this clonotype: Relative to the germline gene, one junction end is altered; a read error may explain this. The CDR3 loop is CARSQNLRGGGYTF. In DNA form, the CDR3 reads TGTGCCAGAAGCCAAAACCTCAGGGGAGGTGGCTACACCTTC. V and J are TRBV16 and TRBJ1-2; weak D call: TRBD1 (6 bases). Germline loops: CDR1 KGHSY, CDR2 FQNENV. This CDR3 is built from 14 residues.

Concerning this clonotype itself: Sequence at one end of the junction differs from germline and may be a read error. The CDR3 region has the DNA TGTACCAGCAGGGGTAGACCTAGACTCCATGAGCAGTTCTTC. Translated: CTSRGRPRLHEQFF. The chain couples TRBV6-5 to TRBJ2-1, with D tentatively TRBD1 (6 bases). The CDR3 loop spans 14 amino acids. The germline V gene has CDR1 MNHEY and CDR2 SVGAGI.

Concerning this clonotype itself: One end of the junction varies from germline; a read error may be responsible. The chain has TRBV11-2 and TRBJ1-1, with TRBD1 identical over 12 bases. This CDR3 is built from 20 residues. CDR1 and CDR2 (germline): SGHAT, FQNNGV. CDR3 protein: CTSSARDRGRKSWSNTEAFF. As DNA, the CDR3 is TGTACCAGCAGCGCTCGGGACAGGGGGCGCAAGAGTTGGAGCAACACTGAAGCTTTCTTT.

With regard to this clonotype: The limits of the CDR3 on the DNA are not certain, so only TCRdb's listed CDR3 is given. The CDR3 loop reads CASSYSCNQPQHF. The chain carries TRBV6-2 or TRBV6-3 and TRBJ1-5. Looked up from germline, CDR1 is MNHEY and CDR2 is SVGEGT. The CDR3 sequence runs 13 residues, both termini included.

In regard to this clonotype: At one end the junction does not follow the germline gene, possibly because of a read error. The J gene is TRBJ2-1, the V gene TRBV4-3; no clear D. Germline CDR1 reads LGHNA; CDR2 reads YSLEER. The CDR3 consists of 14 residues. The CDR3 DNA is TGCGCCAGCGGCCACACAGAGTTGGTCAATGAACAATTCTTC. Protein sequence: CASGHTELVNEQFF.

About this clonotype: An end of the junction differs from the germline gene, which may be a read error. The rearrangement joins TRBV11-2 to TRBJ2-2, with 8 bases that match TRBD2. Germline V gene sequence: CDR1 SGHAT, CDR2 FQNNGV. The CDR3 loop spans 16 amino acids. In DNA, the CDR3 is TGTACCAGCAGCTTAGTGGCACTAGCGGAAACCGGGGAGCTGTTTTTT. This encodes CTSSLVALAETGELFF.

This clonotype turned up a few times. At one of its ends the junction is not consistent with the germline gene, which may arise from a read error. This chain joins TRBV29-1 and TRBJ1-2, with D tentatively TRBD1 (5 bases). CDR1 is SQVTM and CDR2 is ANQGSEA in the germline V gene. The CDR3 totals 12 residues. CDR3 nucleotide sequence: TGCAGGGTTGTACCTCGGGGCGGCGGCTACACCTTC. This sequence encodes CRVVPRGGGYTF. The variable domain in full, completed from reference TRBV29-1 and TRBJ1-2, reads SAVISQKPSRDICQRGTSLTIQCQVDSQVTMMFWYRQQPGQSLTLIATANQGSEATYESGFVIDKFPISRPNLTFSTLTVSNMSPEDSSIYLCRVVPRGGGYTFGSGTRLTVV.

A note on this clonotype: The junction differs from germline at one of its ends, possibly a read error. CDR3 amino acids: CASSESLPGGAANTGELSF. The CDR3 DNA is TGTGCCAGCAGTGAATCCCTTCCCGGGGGCGCCGCGAACACCGGAGAGCTGTCTTTT. The V gene is TRBV6-1, the J gene TRBJ2-2; D possibly matches TRBD1 or TRBD2 (6 bases each). This CDR3 spans 19 amino acids. Germline V gene lookup returns CDR1 MNHNS and CDR2 SASEGT.

Points on this clonotype: This could be a read error, since a much larger clone is one nucleotide away. The J gene is TRBJ2-1, the V gene TRBV10-3; no definite D call. The CDR3 consists of 14 residues. Germline assignment: CDR1 ENHRY and CDR2 SYGVKD. This CDR3 reads CAINESRAADEQFF. CDR3 sequence (DNA): TGTGCCATCAATGAGTCTAGGGCGGCCGATGAGCAGTTCTTC.

This clonotype has at least ten counts. The rearrangement uses TRBV11-2 and TRBJ1-2, with 7 positions matching TRBD1. V was clipped by 7 bases and J by 8 bases; unmatched bases: 13. This CDR3 has 14 residues. Germline V gene sequence: CDR1 SGHAT, CDR2 FQNNGV. The CDR3 spells CASTQGGGGGGYTF. CDR3 in DNA: TGTGCCAGCACTCAGGGGGGGGGGGGTGGAGGCTACACCTTC. Together with reference TRBV11-2 and TRBJ1-2, the CDR3 gives the full variable domain: EAGVAQSPRYKIIEKRQSVAFWCNPISGHATLYWYQQILGQGPKLLIQFQNNGVVDDSQLPKDRFSAERLKGVDSTLKIQPAKLEDSAVYLCASTQGGGGGGYTFGSGTRLTVV.

The gene calls are TRBV6-2 or TRBV6-3 and TRBJ2-1; the D is unclear. Germline loops: CDR1 MNHEY, CDR2 SVGEGT. This CDR3 is built from 11 residues. With 9 bases removed from V and 8 bases from J, the gap between germline ends came to 11 bases. In DNA, the CDR3 is TGTGCCAGTTGTGACGGTGATGAGCAGTTCTTC. It codes for CASCDGDEQFF.

This clonotype was seen only once. One end of the junction does not line up with germline, which may come from a read error. V usage is TRBV11-3 and J usage is TRBJ2-3; D remains ambiguous. The CDR3 loop spans 11 amino acids. Per germline, CDR1 SGHNT and CDR2 YENEEA. In nucleotides, the CDR3 is TGTGCCAGCCTCTACGCAGATATGCAGTATTTT. Translation gives CASLYADMQYF.

The chain links TRBV5-4 to TRBJ2-5; no reliable D call. The CDR3 totals 14 residues. The ends were cut back, 1 base at V and 2 bases at J, with 9 bases in the middle. Germline loops: CDR1 SGHNT, CDR2 YYREEE (reference sequence). The CDR3 is CASSLLGSQETQYF. The CDR3 nucleotides read TGTGCCAGCAGCTTGCTTGGGTCGCAAGAGACCCAGTACTTC.

This chain uses TRBV4-1 with TRBJ2-1; TRBD2 matches at 8 bases. The trim removed 0 bases at V and 10 bases at J, leaving 11 bases unmatched. This CDR3 has 16 residues. The germline V gene encodes CDR1 MGHRA and CDR2 YSYEKL. CDR3 nucleotide sequence: TGCGCCAGCAGCCAAGAGGGGGTAGCGGGATTTGGCGAGCAGTTCTTC. Protein product: CASSQEGVAGFGEQFF.

The sample holds many counts of this clonotype. A much larger clone is a single base away; this may be a read error. The chain is built from TRBV24-1 and TRBJ2-1; no clear D gene. Germline assignment: CDR1 KGHDR and CDR2 SFDVKD. Trimming pared 4 bases from V and 3 bases from J, leaving 15 bases between. This CDR3 has 16 amino acids. The CDR3 reads CATSDVRAQNYNEQFF. The CDR3 bases are TGTGCCACCAGTGACGTCCGGGCTCAAAACTACAATGAGCAGTTCTTC.

With regard to this clonotype: A read error is likely, as this CDR3 ends without the conserved phenylalanine or tryptophan. The limits of the CDR3 on the DNA are not certain, so only TCRdb's listed CDR3 is given. V is TRBV29-1 and J is TRBJ2-1; TRBD2 reflects the table's D call only, with no check against the DNA. The CDR3 region is 13 residues in length, termini included. Germline CDR1 SQVTM, CDR2 ANQGSEA. The chain's CDR3 is CCVETSNHNERFL.

Turning to this clonotype: Sequence at one end of the junction differs from germline and may be a read error. The CDR3 nucleotides read TGTGACAGCAGCTTTTCGACGACAGTCGCTGAGACCCAGTACTTC. Translating it yields CDSSFSTTVAETQYF. V usage is TRBV11-2 and J usage is TRBJ2-5, with D perhaps TRBD1 (5 bases). The CDR3 covers 15 residues. Per the germline V gene, CDR1 is SGHAT and CDR2 is FQNNGV.

About this clonotype: The CDR3 end shows no conserved phenylalanine or tryptophan, and so a read error is likely. The V and J genes are TRBV5-1 and TRBJ2-7, with TRBD1 as a possible D gene (6 bases). CDR1 is SGHRS, CDR2 YFSETQ, per germline. The ends were cut back, 0 bases at V and 3 bases at J, with 10 bases in the middle. The CDR3 has 14 residues. In nucleotides, the CDR3 is TGCGCCAGCAGCTTGGAAGGGGGTAACTACGAGCAGTACTCC. Its protein product is CASSLEGGNYEQYS.

Comment on this clonotype: Likely a read error: the CDR3 ends without its conserved phenylalanine or tryptophan. Because the CDR3's place on the DNA is in doubt, the DNA is left out and the CDR3 is given as listed by TCRdb. The CDR3 protein is CASSRLAGGEYEQLL. V and J are TRBV11-3 and TRBJ2-1; the table's D gene call, TRBD2, was not cross checked with the DNA. CDR1 is SGHNT and CDR2 is YENEEA in the germline V gene. The CDR3 length is 15 residues, termini included.

Worth noting for this clonotype: As the CDR3 is not closed by the conserved phenylalanine or tryptophan, this likely results from a read error. The chain recombines TRBV6-6 with TRBJ2-7, with D maybe TRBD2 (6 bases). Trimming stripped 9 bases from V and 2 bases from J, with 14 bases between. Per the germline V gene, CDR1 is MNHNY and CDR2 is SVGAGI (reference sequence). The length of the CDR3 is 13 residues. CDR3: CARRPGGAYEQYS. In nucleotides, the CDR3 is TGTGCCAGGAGGCCCGGAGGGGCCTACGAGCAGTACTCC.

Comment on this clonotype: Mismatch with germline at one junction end may stem from a read error. The rearrangement uses TRBV5-4 and TRBJ2-3, with 12 bases that match TRBD2. The CDR3 has 18 amino acids. Germline V gene sequence: CDR1 SGHNT, CDR2 YYREEE (reference sequence). The CDR3 protein is CASSNPATSGSRRDTRYF. The CDR3 region has the DNA TGTGCCAGCAGTAACCCGGCGACTAGCGGGAGTCGGAGAGATACGCGGTATTTT.